This T cell receptor (beta chain) was sequenced during a study of blood T cell repertoires in COVID-19. Study-wide background: Italy, Spain and the United States were the sources of the convalescent and acute COVID-19 samples. T cells, B-cell-depleted T cells, or PBMCs supplied cDNA or gDNA.

Seattle researchers signed up patients amid active infection and tracked them longitudinally. Sequenced by immunoSEQ multiplex PCR; TCRdb stores in-frame clones only, minus some. The table lists roughly 570,000 clones, 85% to 90% of them singletons, with roughly 7.4% in the top ten. The CDR3 has 16 amino acids. Per germline, CDR1 KGHDR and CDR2 SFDVKD. Trimming shortened V by 4 bases and J by 0 bases, and 12 bases separated the two germline ends. This receptor was obtained from a woman aged 50 to 65 with COVID-19, enrolled during active disease. Sample: peripheral blood. The chain recombines TRBV24-1 with TRBJ1-5; tentatively, D is TRBD1 (6 bases). The CDR3 DNA is TGTGCCACCAGTGACGCCGGACAGTATAGCAATCAGCCCCAGCATTTT. Its translation is CATSDAGQYSNQPQHF.